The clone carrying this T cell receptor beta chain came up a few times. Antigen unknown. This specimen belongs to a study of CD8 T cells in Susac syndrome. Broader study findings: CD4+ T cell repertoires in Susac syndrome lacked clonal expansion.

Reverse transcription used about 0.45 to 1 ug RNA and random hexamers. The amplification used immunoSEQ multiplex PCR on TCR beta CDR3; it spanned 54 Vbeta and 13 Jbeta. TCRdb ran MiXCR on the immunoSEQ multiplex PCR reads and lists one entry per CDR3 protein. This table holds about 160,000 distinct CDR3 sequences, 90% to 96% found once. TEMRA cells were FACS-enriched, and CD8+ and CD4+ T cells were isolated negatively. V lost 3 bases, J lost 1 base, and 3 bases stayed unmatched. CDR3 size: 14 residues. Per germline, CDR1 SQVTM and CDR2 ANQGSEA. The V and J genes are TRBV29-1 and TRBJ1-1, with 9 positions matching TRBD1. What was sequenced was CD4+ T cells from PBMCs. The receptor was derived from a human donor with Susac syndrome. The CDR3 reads CSVEVTGGNTEAFF. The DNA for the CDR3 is TGCAGCGTTGAGGTGACAGGGGGGAACACTGAAGCTTTCTTT.